These T cell receptor beta chains were read from a single sample in a study of blood T cell repertoires in COVID-19. Measured with immunoSEQ multiplex PCR; TCRdb has only the in-frame clones, and not every one. This table has about 230,000 clones, 65% to 90% appearing once. Sequencing was performed on peripheral blood. Source of these receptors: a woman between 45 and 65 years old with acute or convalescent COVID-19. Both conserved end residues are part of each CDR3. The D gene is left open where the match is weak. Expanded clones are given a class, and other clones once, few, many or no size at all.

clone size | J gene | D gene | V gene | CDR3 protein | CDR3 DNA
. | TRBJ2-1 | TRBD2 | TRBV7-8 | CATRIKGAGENNEQFF | TGTGCCACCCGAATAAAGGGTGCGGGAGAAAACAATGAGCAGTTCTTC
. | TRBJ2-2 | TRBD1 | TRBV28 | CASRRTGDTGELFF | TGTGCCAGCAGGCGGACAGGGGACACCGGGGAGCTGTTTTTT
. | TRBJ2-4 | . | TRBV19 | CASRPQGSNIQYF | TGTGCCAGTAGACCCCAGGGGTCAAACATTCAGTACTTC
. | TRBJ1-4 | TRBD1 | TRBV7-2 | CASSLQGGIEKLFF | TGTGCCAGCAGCCTACAGGGGGGAATTGAAAAACTGTTTTTT
. | TRBJ2-7 | . | TRBV21-1 | CASSNPNYEQYF | TGTGCCAGCAGCAATCCTAATTACGAGCAGTACTTC
. | TRBJ2-5 | TRBD1 | TRBV11-2 | CASSFDRQGVQETQYF | TGTGCCAGCAGCTTTGATCGACAGGGTGTCCAAGAGACCCAGTACTTC
few | TRBJ2-7 | . | TRBV7-8 | CASSLDRVTHEQYF | TGTGCCAGCAGCTTAGACAGGGTCACCCACGAGCAGTACTTC
. | TRBJ2-7 | . | TRBV11-3 | CASSLVAQSDEQYF | TGTGCCAGCAGCTTAGTGGCGCAGAGCGACGAGCAGTACTTC
. | TRBJ2-5 | . | TRBV6-2/TRBV6-3 | CASSYSGTRVSRETQYF | TGTGCCAGCAGTTACTCAGGGACAAGGGTGAGCCGCGAGACCCAGTACTTC
. | TRBJ1-3 | TRBD1 | TRBV28 | CASSPGGLSGNTIYF | TGTGCCAGCAGTCCAGGGGGCTTATCTGGAAACACCATATATTTT
few | TRBJ2-1 | TRBD2 | TRBV4-1 | CASSQWSSGSHEQFF | TGCGCCAGCAGCCAATGGTCTAGCGGGAGCCATGAGCAGTTCTTC
. | TRBJ1-1 | . | TRBV12-3/TRBV12-4 | CASSQTGSTEAFF | TGTGCCAGCAGCCAAACAGGGTCCACTGAAGCTTTCTTT
once | TRBJ2-1 | . | TRBV6-4 | CASSVDGSSTEQFF | TGTGCCAGCAGTGTTGACGGGTCATCCACTGAGCAGTTCTTC
. | TRBJ1-1 | . | TRBV7-9 | CASSIATRNTEAFF | TGTGCCAGCAGCATCGCGACTAGGAACACTGAAGCTTTCTTT
. | TRBJ2-1 | . | TRBV20-1 | CSATRALQFF | TGCAGTGCGACGAGGGCCCTGCAGTTCTTC
. | TRBJ2-1 | TRBD2 | TRBV24-1 | CATSDSRRGDNEQFF | TGTGCCACCAGTGATTCGAGGCGGGGGGACAATGAGCAGTTCTTC
. | TRBJ1-2 | TRBD1 | TRBV6-5 | CASRATTGTGYTF | TGTGCCAGCAGAGCAACGACAGGGACCGGCTACACCTTC
. | TRBJ1-1 | TRBD1 | TRBV3-1/TRBV3-2 | CASSRTGEGTEAFF | TGTGCCAGCAGCCGGACAGGGGAAGGCACTGAAGCTTTCTTT
. | TRBJ2-1 | TRBD2 | TRBV24-1 | CATSDVGGAGDEQFF | TGTGCCACCAGTGATGTCGGGGGGGCCGGCGATGAGCAGTTCTTC
. | TRBJ2-7 | . | TRBV14 | CASSRPTYEQYF | TGTGCCAGCAGCCGTCCCACCTACGAGCAGTACTTC
. | TRBJ1-2 | TRBD1 | TRBV5-4 | CASRGPGQTYYGYTF | TGTGCCAGCAGGGGGCCGGGACAGACTTACTATGGCTACACCTTC
. | TRBJ1-1 | . | TRBV6-2/TRBV6-3 | CASSGTPEGSEAFF | TGTGCCAGCAGTGGGACTCCCGAGGGGTCTGAAGCTTTCTTT
once | TRBJ2-7 | TRBD1 | TRBV6-2/TRBV6-3 | CASSQRPGQGRSEQYF | TGTGCCAGCAGCCAAAGGCCGGGACAGGGGAGGTCCGAGCAGTACTTC
. | TRBJ2-1 | . | TRBV4-2 | CASSQVRGFRDEQFF | TGTGCCAGCAGCCAAGTGCGGGGCTTTAGGGATGAGCAGTTCTTC
. | TRBJ1-2 | TRBD1 | TRBV6-5 | CASRDRGRYGYTF | TGTGCCAGCAGGGACAGGGGTCGGTATGGCTACACCTTC
. | TRBJ2-4 | . | TRBV9 | CASSVAQAYIAKNIQYF | TGTGCCAGCAGCGTAGCTCAGGCGTACATAGCCAAAAACATTCAGTACTTC
. | TRBJ2-1 | TRBD2 | TRBV7-9 | CASSGTGTSGRAYNREQFF | TGTGCCAGCAGCGGAACCGGGACTAGCGGGAGGGCCTATAATCGGGAGCAGTTCTTC
. | TRBJ2-2 | . | TRBV6-4 | CASSLETRTGELFF | TGTGCCAGCAGTTTGGAGACTAGAACCGGGGAGCTGTTTTTT
. | TRBJ1-4 | TRBD1 | TRBV19 | CASILPDRVNEKLFF | TGTGCCAGTATCCTACCGGACAGGGTTAATGAAAAACTGTTTTTT
once | TRBJ2-2 | . | TRBV4-1 | CASSPEPGGKAGELFF | TGCGCCAGCAGCCCCGAACCAGGCGGGAAAGCCGGGGAGCTGTTTTTT
. | TRBJ2-1 | TRBD1 | TRBV19 | CARPGQGASCSYNEQFF | TGTGCCCGTCCGGGACAGGGGGCATCTTGCTCCTACAATGAGCAGTTCTTC
. | TRBJ2-1 | . | TRBV6-5 | CASGGRQNEQFF | TGTGCCTCGGGGGGCCGTCAGAATGAGCAGTTCTTC
. | TRBJ1-3 | . | TRBV7-9 | CASSFPGTGNTIYF | TGTGCCAGCAGCTTTCCAGGGACTGGAAACACCATATATTTT
. | TRBJ2-3 | TRBD1 | TRBV6-2/TRBV6-3 | CASSLRTGVGDTQYF | TGTGCCAGCAGCCTTCGGACAGGAGTTGGAGATACGCAGTATTTT
. | TRBJ2-4 | TRBD1 | TRBV4-2 | CASSHSGTEPQNIQYF | TGTGCCAGCAGCCATTCCGGGACAGAACCTCAAAACATTCAGTACTTC
few | TRBJ2-1 | . | TRBV24-1 | CATSDLRGTSSYNEQFF | TGTGCCACCAGTGATTTGAGGGGAACCAGCTCCTACAATGAGCAGTTCTTC
. | TRBJ2-3 | . | TRBV5-6 | CASSLRGSDTQYF | TGTGCCAGCAGTCTGAGGGGGTCAGATACGCAGTATTTT
. | TRBJ2-1 | . | TRBV7-6 | CASSDFNEQFF | TGTGCCAGCAGCGACTTCAATGAGCAGTTCTTC
. | TRBJ1-1 | . | TRBV28 | CASKSGGPTEAFF | TGTGCCAGCAAGAGCGGGGGGCCAACTGAAGCTTTCTTT
. | TRBJ1-2 | . | TRBV28 | CASSTSIGYTF | TGTGCCAGCAGCACGAGTATAGGCTACACCTTC
. | TRBJ1-1 | . | TRBV7-2 | CASSFVRQAFF | TGTGCCAGCAGCTTTGTCCGTCAAGCTTTCTTT
. | TRBJ2-5 | TRBD2 | TRBV20-1 | CSVEGGETQYF | TGCAGTGTGGAGGGAGGGGAGACCCAGTACTTC
. | TRBJ1-2 | . | TRBV14 | CASSQDTLGLGYTF | TGTGCCAGCAGCCAAGATACGCTGGGACTTGGCTACACCTTC
. | TRBJ2-7 | . | TRBV19 | CASSPRGSYEQYF | TGTGCCAGTAGTCCGCGGGGATCCTACGAGCAGTACTTC
. | TRBJ2-1 | TRBD1 | TRBV10-3 | CAIADRGHNEQFF | TGTGCCATTGCGGACAGGGGGCATAATGAGCAGTTCTTC
. | TRBJ2-1 | TRBD1 | TRBV2 | CASSDFRDRGHTDEQFF | TGTGCCAGCAGTGATTTTAGGGACAGGGGGCATACCGATGAGCAGTTCTTC
. | TRBJ1-4 | TRBD1 | TRBV7-2 | CASSLVGTGTNEKLFF | TGTGCCAGCAGCTTAGTCGGGACAGGGACTAATGAAAAACTGTTTTTT
. | TRBJ2-5 | . | TRBV5-4 | CASSLEIDRPETQYF | TGTGCCAGCAGCTTGGAGATCGACAGACCAGAGACCCAGTACTTC
. | TRBJ1-6 | . | TRBV18 | CASKREGGNSPLHF | TGTGCCTCTAAGCGAGAAGGGGGTAATTCACCCCTCCACTTT
. | TRBJ2-7 | TRBD2 | TRBV3-1/TRBV3-2 | CASSQDPGLGGGPSTYEQYF | TGTGCCAGCAGCCAAGATCCGGGGCTTGGGGGGGGACCATCGACCTACGAGCAGTACTTC
once | TRBJ1-2 | TRBD1 | TRBV4-1 | CASSHGPGQGYGYTF | TGCGCCAGCAGCCACGGTCCGGGACAGGGCTATGGCTACACCTTC
. | TRBJ2-7 | . | TRBV7-2 | CASSLEVGEQYF | TGTGCCAGCAGCTTAGAGGTCGGGGAGCAGTACTTC
. | TRBJ1-1 | . | TRBV19 | CASSMTGPTEAFF | TGTGCCAGTAGTATGACAGGCCCTACTGAAGCTTTCTTT
. | TRBJ1-1 | . | TRBV6-5 | CASSYRVNTEAFF | TGTGCCAGCAGTTACCGAGTTAACACTGAAGCTTTCTTT
. | TRBJ1-5 | TRBD1 | TRBV28 | CASSRTGGGNQPQHF | TGTGCCAGCAGCCGGACAGGAGGGGGCAATCAGCCCCAGCATTTT
. | TRBJ2-2 | TRBD1 | TRBV7-8 | CASSKTGGWLSNTGELFF | TGTGCCAGCAGCAAGACAGGGGGTTGGCTCTCGAACACCGGGGAGCTGTTTTTT
. | TRBJ1-4 | TRBD1 | TRBV28 | CASSSGQGVGEKLFF | TGTGCCAGCAGTTCGGGACAGGGGGTTGGTGAAAAACTGTTTTTT
. | TRBJ2-7 | TRBD2 | TRBV6-2/TRBV6-3 | CASSYPGLASHEQYF | TGTGCCAGCAGTTACCCGGGACTAGCTTCCCACGAGCAGTACTTC